This TCR beta chain was sequenced during a study of T-cell reconstitution after alpha-beta-depleted transplantation in children. This CDR3 is built from 15 residues. Germline CDR1 and CDR2: MRHNA and SNTAGT. V lost 4 bases to trimming and J lost 4 bases, with 13 bases between them. Preparing the TCRbeta library involved the use of unique molecular identifiers. TCRdb recomputed calls from the PCR reads with MiXCR, one row per CDR3 protein. The sample yields about 500,000 distinct CDR3 sequences, 32% seen once. There are a few counts of this clonotype. The sequence was collected from a human donor who donated a stem cell graft to a child with aplastic anemia. The chain has TRBV6-4 and TRBJ2-2; D perhaps matches TRBD2 (6 bases). Sequences were derived from PBMCs from the stem cell graft donor, sampled from the stem cell graft. CDR3 in DNA: TGTGCCAGCAGTGTTGGGCAGGGAGGCACCGGGGAGCTGTTTTTT. Translation: CASSVGQGGTGELFF.